Reported below is one T cell receptor beta chain. The V end lost 3 bases, the J end lost 4 bases, and 21 bases lay between the germline ends. CDR3 length: 17 amino acids. Germline CDR1 reads SGHTA; CDR2 reads FQGNSA. This entry comes from a study of multiple sclerosis patients with progressive multifocal leukoencephalopathy. Sequencing used immunoSEQ multiplex PCR; TCRdb keeps in-frame clones, though not all of them. The sample carries some 31,000 clones, 89% recorded once. Documented time point: before natalizumab initiation. This chain connects TRBV7-2 to TRBJ1-2; D possibly corresponds to TRBD1 (5 bases). Source material: PBMCs. This receptor was obtained from a human donor with multiple sclerosis. The CDR3 loop is CASSFNQGTEGSYGYTF. CDR3 sequence (DNA): TGTGCCAGCAGCTTCAATCAGGGTACAGAGGGTTCCTATGGCTACACCTTC.